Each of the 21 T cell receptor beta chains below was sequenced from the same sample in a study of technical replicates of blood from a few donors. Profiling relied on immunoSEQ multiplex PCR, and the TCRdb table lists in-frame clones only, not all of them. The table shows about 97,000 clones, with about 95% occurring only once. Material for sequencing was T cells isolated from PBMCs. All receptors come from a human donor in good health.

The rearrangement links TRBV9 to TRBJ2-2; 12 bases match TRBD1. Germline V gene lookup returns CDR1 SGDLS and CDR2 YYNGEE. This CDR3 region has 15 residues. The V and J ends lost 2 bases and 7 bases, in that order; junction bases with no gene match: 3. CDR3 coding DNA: TGTGCCAGCAGCGTGGGGACAGGGGGCTTCGGGGAGCTGTTTTTT. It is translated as CASSVGTGGFGELFF.

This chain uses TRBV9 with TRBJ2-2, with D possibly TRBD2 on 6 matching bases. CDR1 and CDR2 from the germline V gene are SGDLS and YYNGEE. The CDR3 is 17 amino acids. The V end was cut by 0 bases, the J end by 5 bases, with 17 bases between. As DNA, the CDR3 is TGTGCCAGCAGCGTAGAGTTGTTGGGAGGACTAACCGGGGAGCTGTTTTTT. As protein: CASSVELLGGLTGELFF. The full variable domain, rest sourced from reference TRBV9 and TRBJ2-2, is DSGVTQTPKHLITATGQRVTLRCSPRSGDLSVYWYQQSLDQGLQFLIQYYNGEERAKGNILERFSAQQFPDLHSELNLSSLELGDSALYFCASSVELLGGLTGELFFGEGSRLTVL.

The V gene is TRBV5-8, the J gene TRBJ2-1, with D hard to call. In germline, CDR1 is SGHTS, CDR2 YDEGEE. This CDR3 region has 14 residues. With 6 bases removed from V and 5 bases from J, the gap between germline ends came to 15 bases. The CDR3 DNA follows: TGTGCCAGCAAAACTTCGGTACCTAACAATGAGCAGTTCTTC. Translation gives CASKTSVPNNEQFF.

DNA for the CDR3: TGTGCCAGCATATTGGAGGGACAGTTTGTCTACGAGCAGTACTTC. This translates into CASILEGQFVYEQYF. The chain recombines TRBV21-1 with TRBJ2-7; TRBD1 was called by the table and not checked on the DNA. TRBV21-1 is annotated as a pseudogene. CDR3 length: 15 residues.

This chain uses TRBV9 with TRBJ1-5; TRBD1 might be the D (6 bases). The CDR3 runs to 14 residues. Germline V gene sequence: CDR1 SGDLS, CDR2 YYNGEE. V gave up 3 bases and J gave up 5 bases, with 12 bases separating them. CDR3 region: CASSGDRYYQPQHF. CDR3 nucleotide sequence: TGTGCCAGCAGCGGCGACAGGTACTATCAGCCCCAGCATTTT.

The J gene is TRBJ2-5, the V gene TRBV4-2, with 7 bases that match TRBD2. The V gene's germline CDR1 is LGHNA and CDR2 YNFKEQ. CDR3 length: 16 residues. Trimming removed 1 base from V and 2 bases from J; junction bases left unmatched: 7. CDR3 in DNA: TGTGCCAGCAGCCAAGCCGCGGGAGCGCAACAAGAGACCCAGTACTTC. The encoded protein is CASSQAAGAQQETQYF.

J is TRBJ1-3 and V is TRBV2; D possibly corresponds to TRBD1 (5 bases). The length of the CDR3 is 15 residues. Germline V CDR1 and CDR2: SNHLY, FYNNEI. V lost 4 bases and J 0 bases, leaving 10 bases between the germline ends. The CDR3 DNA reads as TGTGCCAGCAGTGTGGGGCGGTTCTCTGGAAACACCATATATTTT. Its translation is CASSVGRFSGNTIYF.

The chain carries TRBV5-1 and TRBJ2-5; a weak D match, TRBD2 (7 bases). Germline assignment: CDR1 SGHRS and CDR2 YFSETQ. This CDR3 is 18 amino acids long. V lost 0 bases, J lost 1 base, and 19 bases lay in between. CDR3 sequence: CASSLGGGHPGLQETQYF. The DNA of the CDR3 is TGCGCCAGCAGCTTGGGGGGGGGACACCCTGGACTCCAAGAGACCCAGTACTTC.

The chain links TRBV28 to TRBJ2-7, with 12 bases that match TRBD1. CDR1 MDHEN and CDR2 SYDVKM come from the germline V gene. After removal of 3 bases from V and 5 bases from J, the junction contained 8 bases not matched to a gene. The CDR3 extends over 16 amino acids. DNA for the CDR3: TGTGCCAGCAGTTTCCCCGGGACAGGGGGCAGCCACGAGCAGTACTTC. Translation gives CASSFPGTGGSHEQYF. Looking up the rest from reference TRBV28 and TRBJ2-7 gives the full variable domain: DVKVTQSSRYLVKRTGEKVFLECVQDMDHENMFWYRQDPGLGLRLIYFSYDVKMKEKGDIPEGYSVSREKKERFSLILESASTNQTSMYLCASSFPGTGGSHEQYFGPGTRLTVT.

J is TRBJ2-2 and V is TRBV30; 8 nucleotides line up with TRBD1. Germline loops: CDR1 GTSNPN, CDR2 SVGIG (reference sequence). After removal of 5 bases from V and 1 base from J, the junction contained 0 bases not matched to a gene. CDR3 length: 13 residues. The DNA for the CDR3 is TGTGCCTGGGACAGGGGGAACACCGGGGAGCTGTTTTTT. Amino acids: CAWDRGNTGELFF.

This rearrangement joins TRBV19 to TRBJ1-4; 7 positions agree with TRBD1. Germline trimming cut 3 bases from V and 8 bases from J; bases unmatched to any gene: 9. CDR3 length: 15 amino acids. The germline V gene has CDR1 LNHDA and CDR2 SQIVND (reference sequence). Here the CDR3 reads CASSIRGQRNEKLFF. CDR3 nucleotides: TGTGCCAGTAGTATTAGGGGACAGCGAAACGAAAAACTGTTTTTT.

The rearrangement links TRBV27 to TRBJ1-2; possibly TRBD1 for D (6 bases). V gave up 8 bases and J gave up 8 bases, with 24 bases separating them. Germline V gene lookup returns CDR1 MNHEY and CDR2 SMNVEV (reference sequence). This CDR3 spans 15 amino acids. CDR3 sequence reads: CASLKAGADNSGYTF. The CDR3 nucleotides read TGTGCCAGCCTTAAGGCGGGGGCCGATAATTCAGGCTACACCTTC.

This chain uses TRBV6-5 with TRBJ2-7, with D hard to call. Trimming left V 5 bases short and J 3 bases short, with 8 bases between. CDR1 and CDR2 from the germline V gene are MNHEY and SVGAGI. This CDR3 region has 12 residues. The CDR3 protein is CASSTYNYEQYF. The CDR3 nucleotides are TGTGCCAGCAGTACCTATAACTACGAGCAGTACTTC.

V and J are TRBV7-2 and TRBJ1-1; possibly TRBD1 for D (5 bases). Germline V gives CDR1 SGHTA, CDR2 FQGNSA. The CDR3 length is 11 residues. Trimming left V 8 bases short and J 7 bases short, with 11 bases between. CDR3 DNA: TGTGCCAGCTGGGGGGGACTTGAAGCTTTCTTT. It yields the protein CASWGGLEAFF.

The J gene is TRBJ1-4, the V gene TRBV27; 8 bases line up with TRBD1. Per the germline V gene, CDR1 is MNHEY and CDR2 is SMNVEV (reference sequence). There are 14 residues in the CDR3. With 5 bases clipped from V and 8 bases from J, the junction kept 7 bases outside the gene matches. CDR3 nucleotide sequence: TGTGCCAGCAGTCCTAGGACAGGGAAAGAAAAACTGTTTTTT. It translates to CASSPRTGKEKLFF.

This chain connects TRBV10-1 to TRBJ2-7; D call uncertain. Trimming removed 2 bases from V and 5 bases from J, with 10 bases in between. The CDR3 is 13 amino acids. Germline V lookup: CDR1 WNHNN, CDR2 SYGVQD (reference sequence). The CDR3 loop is CASSETVRDEQYF. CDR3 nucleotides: TGCGCCAGCAGTGAGACGGTCCGGGACGAGCAGTACTTC.

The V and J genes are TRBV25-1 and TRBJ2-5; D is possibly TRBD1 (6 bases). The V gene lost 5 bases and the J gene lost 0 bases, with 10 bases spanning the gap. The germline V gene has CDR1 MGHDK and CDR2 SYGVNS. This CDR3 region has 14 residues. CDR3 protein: CASSPRGYQETQYF. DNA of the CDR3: TGTGCCAGCAGTCCCAGGGGCTACCAAGAGACCCAGTACTTC.

CDR3 in amino acids: CASSQSGVEGYGYTF. The CDR3 bases are TGTGCCAGCAGCCAGAGCGGGGTAGAGGGCTATGGCTACACCTTC. V is TRBV7-9 and J is TRBJ1-2; D gene unclear. Germline V gene data show CDR1 as SEHNR and CDR2 as FQNEAQ (reference sequence). The CDR3 has 15 residues. The ends were cut back, 5 bases at V and 4 bases at J, with 17 bases in the middle. Full variable domain (remainder filled in from reference TRBV7-9 and TRBJ1-2): DTGVSQNPRHKITKRGQNVTFRCDPISEHNRLYWYRQTLGQGPEFLTYFQNEAQLEKSRLLSDRFSAERPKGSFSTLEIQRTEQGDSAMYLCASSQSGVEGYGYTFGSGTRLTVV.

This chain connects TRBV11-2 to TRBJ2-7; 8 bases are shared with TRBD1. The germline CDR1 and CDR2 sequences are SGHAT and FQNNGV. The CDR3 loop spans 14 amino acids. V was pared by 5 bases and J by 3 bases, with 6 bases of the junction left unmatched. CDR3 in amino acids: CASSVGTGYYEQYF. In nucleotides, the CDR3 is TGTGCCAGCAGCGTCGGGACAGGTTACTACGAGCAGTACTTC.

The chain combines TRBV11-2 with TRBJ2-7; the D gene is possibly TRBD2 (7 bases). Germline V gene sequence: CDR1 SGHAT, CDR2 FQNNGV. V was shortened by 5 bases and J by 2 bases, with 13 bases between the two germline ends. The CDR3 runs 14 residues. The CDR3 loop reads CASSPDGGPYEQYF. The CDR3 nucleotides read TGTGCCAGCAGCCCCGACGGGGGGCCCTACGAGCAGTACTTC.

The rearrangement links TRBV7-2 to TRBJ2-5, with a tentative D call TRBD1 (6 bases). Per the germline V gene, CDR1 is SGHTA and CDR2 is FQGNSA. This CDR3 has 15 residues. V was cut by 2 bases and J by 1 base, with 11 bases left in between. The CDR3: CASSLMGHLQETQYF. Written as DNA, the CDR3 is TGTGCCAGCAGCTTAATGGGACATCTCCAAGAGACCCAGTACTTC.